This T cell receptor (beta chain) was observed in a study of PD-1 blockade in classical Hodgkin lymphoma. Study overall: Intravenous infusions of nivolumab 3 mg/kg reached patients every 2 weeks. Study results and limitations: The study found complete responders had baseline diversity similar to newly diagnosed patients. In newly diagnosed patients, baseline TCR diversity was reportedly below that of healthy donors.

Documented time point: cycle 4 day 1 (C4D1), after five to seven weeks of nivolumab. After autologous stem cell transplantation all patients relapsed, and prior brentuximab vedotin exposure differed between cohorts. Researchers used magnetic negative selection to pull out pure CD4+ T cells from thawed PBMCs. The method was immunoSEQ multiplex PCR; TCRdb's version includes in-frame clones alone and lacks a portion of them. The data contain about 18,000 clones, 75% of them singletons. Trimming at V came to 3 bases and at J to 5 bases, leaving 6 bases not matched to a gene. The germline V gene has CDR1 KGHSH and CDR2 LQKENI. This CDR3 is 15 amino acids long. Comments on this clone: Antigen: not known.

The sample in question was CD4+ T cells from blood, obtained before the fourth cycle of nivolumab. The TCR comes from a human donor with classical Hodgkin lymphoma. The chain joins TRBV18 to TRBJ2-3, with 9 bases fitting TRBD2. The CDR3 is CASSPQRGAGDTQYF. The CDR3 DNA sequence: TGTGCCAGCTCACCTCAGCGGGGGGCTGGAGATACGCAGTATTTT.